The 29 T cell receptor beta chains below all came from one sample that was sequenced in a study of cytomegalovirus exposure and HLA in healthy donors. The PCR had 60 Vbeta and 13 Jbeta primers. Sequencing was performed with immunoSEQ multiplex PCR; in TCRdb, only in-frame clones are kept and a portion is missing. The sample yields over 100,000 clones, 74% seen once. Source material: PBMCs. The receptors shown here come from a human donor in good health.

This clone showed up just a few times. The rearrangement uses TRBV6-5 and TRBJ1-5, with 9 bases matching TRBD1. The CDR3 is 15 amino acids. From germline, CDR1 is MNHEY and CDR2 SVGAGI. Unmatched junction bases numbered 14, after V lost 6 bases and J lost 11 bases. In nucleotides, the CDR3 is TGTGCCAGCAGACAGCCGGGACAGGGCCCGATCACCCAGCATTTT. The encoded protein is CASRQPGQGPITQHF.

This chain joins TRBV28 and TRBJ2-1; TRBD2 might be the D (6 bases). CDR3 size: 13 residues. V was shortened by 2 bases and J by 12 bases, with 14 bases between the two germline ends. Germline-derived CDR1 and CDR2 are MDHEN and SYDVKM. The CDR3 DNA reads as TGTGCCAGCAGTTTAACATGGGGGGACTGGCAGTTCTTC. The encoded protein is CASSLTWGDWQFF.

The CDR3 reads CAWSTGQGAGGELFF. For the CDR3, the DNA is TGTGCCTGGAGTACCGGACAGGGGGCAGGCGGGGAGCTGTTTTTT. This chain joins TRBV30 and TRBJ2-2, with 11 bases fitting TRBD1. This CDR3 region has 15 residues. Germline V gene sequence: CDR1 GTSNPN, CDR2 SVGIG (reference sequence). V was clipped by 2 bases and J by 7 bases; unmatched bases: 6.

The chain is built from TRBV5-4 and TRBJ2-6; tentatively, D is TRBD2 (5 bases). This CDR3 has 16 residues. With 0 bases removed from V and 2 bases from J, the gap between germline ends came to 9 bases. Per the germline V gene, CDR1 is SGHNT and CDR2 is YYREEE (reference sequence). CDR3 sequence reads: CASSLEWGAGANVLTF. CDR3 nucleotide sequence: TGTGCCAGCAGCTTGGAGTGGGGAGCTGGGGCCAACGTCCTGACTTTC.

The chain links TRBV11-2 to TRBJ2-7, with a possible D match to TRBD1 (7 bases). Between the trimmed V and J ends, which lost 5 bases and 2 bases, there was a span of 10 bases. The CDR3 runs to 13 residues. Germline V gives CDR1 SGHAT, CDR2 FQNNGV. As DNA, the CDR3 is TGTGCCAGCAGCCGCGGGACAGCCTACGAGCAGTACTTC. It encodes CASSRGTAYEQYF.

The rearrangement joins TRBV29-1 to TRBJ1-4; D is unresolved. The CDR3 is 13 residues long. Trimming shortened V by 7 bases and J by 5 bases, and 14 bases separated the two germline ends. Germline CDR1 reads SQVTM; CDR2 reads ANQGSEA. The CDR3 reads CSAGLNLNEKLFF. The CDR3 DNA is TGCAGCGCCGGACTGAACCTCAATGAAAAACTGTTTTTT.

The V gene is TRBV7-9, the J gene TRBJ2-1; no definite D call. Trimming stripped 5 bases from V and 7 bases from J, with 6 bases between. Germline V CDR1 and CDR2: SEHNR, FQNEAQ (reference sequence). CDR3 length: 11 amino acids. CDR3 protein: CASSLKNEQFF. The CDR3 bases are TGTGCCAGCAGCCTTAAAAATGAGCAGTTCTTC.

The rearrangement uses TRBV5-1 and TRBJ2-7; D perhaps matches TRBD1 (5 bases). V was pared by 4 bases and J by 2 bases, with 22 bases between. The CDR3 is made up of 17 amino acids. CDR1 is SGHRS, CDR2 YFSETQ, per germline. CDR3 nucleotide sequence: TGCGCCAGCAGCACTTCGGTTGGAGACAGAGACGCCTACGAGCAGTACTTC. The encoded protein is CASSTSVGDRDAYEQYF.

The sample holds a few counts of this clone. The genes are TRBV19 and TRBJ2-5; 9 bases fit TRBD1. V gave up 6 bases and J gave up 3 bases; unmatched junction bases: 5. CDR3 size: 14 residues. Germline V gene sequence: CDR1 LNHDA, CDR2 SQIVND (reference sequence). The CDR3 DNA is TGTGCCAGTAGGACAGGGGGACTGGAAGAGACCCAGTACTTC. This translates into CASRTGGLEETQYF.

This clone was detected only a few times. This chain links TRBV4-1 with TRBJ2-5; TRBD2 aligns across 7 bases. The germline V gene encodes CDR1 MGHRA and CDR2 YSYEKL. V shed 4 bases and J 8 bases; nucleotides not matched to a gene: 10. The CDR3 contains 14 residues. The CDR3 DNA follows: TGCGCCAGCAGCCTATCCACGGGGAGGGAAACCCAGTACTTC. It is translated as CASSLSTGRETQYF.

The chain combines TRBV7-9 with TRBJ2-7; 8 bases are shared with TRBD1. This CDR3 spans 15 amino acids. Per the germline V gene, CDR1 is SEHNR and CDR2 is FQNEAQ (reference sequence). With 2 bases clipped from V and 3 bases from J, the junction kept 6 bases outside the gene matches. CDR3 loop: CASSLNRGQVYEQYF. The CDR3 DNA is TGTGCCAGCAGCTTAAATCGGGGACAGGTCTACGAGCAGTACTTC.

This rearrangement joins TRBV6-5 to TRBJ2-4; possibly TRBD2 for D (5 bases). Germline lookup yields CDR1 MNHEY and CDR2 SVGAGI. The CDR3 is 13 residues long. V was pared by 6 bases and J by 3 bases, with 9 bases between. The CDR3 here is CASRAEVKNIQYF. CDR3 nucleotide sequence: TGTGCCAGCAGGGCGGAGGTCAAAAACATTCAGTACTTC.

The CDR3 reads CASRRLSSYEQYF. The CDR3 region has the DNA TGTGCCAGCAGACGACTCAGCTCCTACGAGCAGTACTTC. This chain connects TRBV6-5 to TRBJ2-7; D is unclear. The CDR3 has 13 residues. With 6 bases removed from V and 0 bases from J, the gap between germline ends came to 9 bases. In germline, CDR1 is MNHEY, CDR2 SVGAGI.

This chain's CDR3 is CASSFSGTSNEQFF. CDR3 DNA sequence: TGTGCCAGCAGTTTCTCCGGGACTAGTAATGAGCAGTTCTTC. V gene TRBV6-6 combines with J gene TRBJ2-1; 8 positions match TRBD2. CDR1 and CDR2 (germline): MNHNY, SVGAGI (reference sequence). The ends lost 4 bases at V and 7 bases at J; junction bases unmatched: 6. This CDR3 spans 14 amino acids.

The genes are TRBV4-2 and TRBJ2-2, with a tentative D call TRBD2 (5 bases). The ends were cut back, 0 bases at V and 8 bases at J, with 10 bases in the middle. The length of the CDR3 is 14 residues. CDR1 is LGHNA and CDR2 is YNFKEQ in the germline V gene. CDR3 nucleotides: TGTGCCAGCAGCCAAGATTTAGCGTTAGGGGAGCTGTTTTTT. Translating it yields CASSQDLALGELFF.

V usage is TRBV30 and J usage is TRBJ1-5, with 12 bases lining up with TRBD1. Germline V gene sequence: CDR1 GTSNPN, CDR2 SVGIG (reference sequence). This CDR3 comprises 15 residues. With V trimmed by 6 bases and J by 10 bases, 13 bases remained unmatched. The CDR3 coding sequence is TGTGCCTGCTCCGGGACAGGGGGCCAAGCTCGTCCCCAGCATTTT. Protein sequence: CACSGTGGQARPQHF.

This clone was observed a few times. The V call is TRBV10-3, the J call TRBJ2-7; TRBD1 agrees at 8 bases. Germline CDR1 ENHRY, CDR2 SYGVKD. V was clipped by 6 bases and J by 7 bases; unmatched bases: 8. The CDR3 sequence is 13 residues long. The DNA for the CDR3 is TGTGCCATCAGGGACGGGACAGGTGTTGAGCAGTACTTC. Amino acid sequence: CAIRDGTGVEQYF.

The rearrangement links TRBV30 to TRBJ1-6; D is undetermined. The CDR3 length is 13 residues. Germline CDR1 and CDR2: GTSNPN and SVGIG (reference sequence). V lost 1 base and J 7 bases, leaving 8 bases between the germline ends. CDR3 coding DNA: TGTGCCTGGAGTGACCAGATGAATTCACCCCTCCACTTT. Protein sequence: CAWSDQMNSPLHF.

V usage is TRBV9 and J usage is TRBJ2-1, with a tentative D call TRBD1 (6 bases). The CDR3 length is 15 residues. Trimming stripped 4 bases from V and 8 bases from J, with 19 bases between. Germline V gene sequence: CDR1 SGDLS, CDR2 YYNGEE. The CDR3 region is CASSTSSKGVHEQFF. The CDR3 DNA is TGTGCCAGCAGCACGAGTTCAAAGGGGGTGCATGAGCAGTTCTTC.

The V call is TRBV6-5, the J call TRBJ2-7, with TRBD1 identical over 7 bases. This CDR3 is 12 amino acids long. V was pared by 6 bases and J by 7 bases, with 6 bases of the junction left unmatched. Per germline, CDR1 MNHEY and CDR2 SVGAGI. The CDR3 sequence is CASSGTAREQYF. The CDR3 DNA is TGTGCCAGCAGCGGGACAGCGAGGGAGCAGTACTTC.

The table lists this clone with a few counts. The chain joins TRBV29-1 to TRBJ2-1; TRBD2 matches at 13 bases. Per germline, CDR1 SQVTM and CDR2 ANQGSEA. V lost 5 bases to trimming and J lost 1 base; unmatched junction nucleotides: 11. The CDR3 sequence is 18 residues long. The CDR3 spells CSVSRGLAGAGSYNEQFF. CDR3 sequence (DNA): TGCAGCGTTTCCCGTGGACTAGCGGGAGCGGGGTCCTACAATGAGCAGTTCTTC.

This clone was observed a handful of times. The chain recombines TRBV2 with TRBJ1-5; 9 bases match TRBD1. V lost 10 bases and J lost 6; bases outside the gene matches: 10. CDR1 is SNHLY and CDR2 is FYNNEI in the germline V gene. There are 14 residues in the CDR3. The CDR3 coding sequence is TGTGCCATCAAGGGACAGGGAAGGAGTCAGCCCCAGCATTTT. It translates to CAIKGQGRSQPQHF.

The chain uses TRBV2 and TRBJ1-1; TRBD1 matches at 7 bases. The CDR3 length is 13 residues. Germline V lookup: CDR1 SNHLY, CDR2 FYNNEI. V dropped 5 bases and J dropped 6; count of bases not matched to a gene: 6. CDR3 loop: CASSPTGLPEAFF. In nucleotides, the CDR3 is TGTGCCAGCAGTCCGACAGGGCTGCCTGAAGCTTTCTTT.

The chain uses TRBV6-5 and TRBJ1-4; D perhaps matches TRBD1 (5 bases). This CDR3 has 15 residues. The germline V gene has CDR1 MNHEY and CDR2 SVGAGI. V lost 8 bases, J lost 6 bases, and 19 bases lay in between. CDR3 nucleotide sequence: TGTGCCAGCCGCCCCGGTTGGGAGGGGTATGAAAAACTGTTTTTT. Its translation is CASRPGWEGYEKLFF.

This clone turned up a few times. This chain connects TRBV15 to TRBJ2-3, with TRBD2 identical over 8 bases. J gave up 3 bases and V 0 bases, and 5 bases lay outside the gene matches. The CDR3 spans 16 residues. Germline CDR1 LNHNV, CDR2 YYDKDF (reference sequence). CDR3 DNA: TGTGCCACCAGCAGAGATCACGCGGGAGGAACAGATACGCAGTATTTT. Its translation: CATSRDHAGGTDTQYF.

The genes are TRBV6-1 and TRBJ2-1; tentatively, D is TRBD1 (7 bases). Germline lookup yields CDR1 MNHNS and CDR2 SASEGT. The CDR3 consists of 14 residues. Trimming shortened V by 6 bases and J by 9 bases, and 18 bases separated the two germline ends. The CDR3 loop is CASSKGAAGTEQFF. The CDR3 nucleotides are TGTGCCAGCAGCAAGGGGGCCGCGGGGACTGAGCAGTTCTTC.

In its sample, this clone was seen once. The gene calls are TRBV7-2 and TRBJ1-2; D might be TRBD1 (6 bases). With 4 bases removed from V and 9 bases from J, the gap between germline ends came to 12 bases. CDR1 and CDR2 from the germline V gene are SGHTA and FQGNSA. CDR3 length: 12 amino acids. CDR3 sequence: CASSSSRGSYTF. For the CDR3, the DNA is TGTGCCAGCAGCTCCTCAAGGGGGAGCTACACCTTC.

The chain has TRBV28 and TRBJ2-7; 8 nucleotides agree with TRBD1. The CDR3 runs to 17 residues. The junction had 16 bases not matched to a gene; V was cut back by 5 bases and J by 4 bases. Germline assignment: CDR1 MDHEN and CDR2 SYDVKM. CDR3: CASSPLTGTGNLYEQYF. The DNA for the CDR3 is TGTGCCAGCAGTCCCCTAACCGGGACAGGAAACCTATACGAGCAGTACTTC. Complete variable domain (other parts from reference TRBV28 and TRBJ2-7): DVKVTQSSRYLVKRTGEKVFLECVQDMDHENMFWYRQDPGLGLRLIYFSYDVKMKEKGDIPEGYSVSREKKERFSLILESASTNQTSMYLCASSPLTGTGNLYEQYFGPGTRLTVT.

This clone was observed a handful of times. The chain is built from TRBV6-5 and TRBJ2-5, with no clear D. V dropped 2 bases and J dropped 5 bases, with 12 bases sitting between them. Germline V gives CDR1 MNHEY, CDR2 SVGAGI. There are 14 residues in the CDR3. In DNA, the CDR3 is TGTGCCAGCAGTTACAGTTTGAGTCGGGAGACCCAGTACTTC. Residues: CASSYSLSRETQYF.